One sample yielded the 10 T cell receptor beta chains listed below, sequenced in a study of blood T cell repertoires in COVID-19 (TCRdb year 2020). The library came from the immunoSEQ multiplex PCR assay. TCRdb stores this immuneACCESS table with in-frame sequences only. Part of the clones is absent; in the studies checked, under half of the shortfall reflects unresolved V genes, and no reason is known for the rest. This sample has some 270,000 clones in its table, and 86% of those were observed once. 1.6% of the sample is taken by the ten largest. The sequenced sample was peripheral blood. Receptor source: a woman aged 55-69 years who had recovered from COVID-19.

The chain combines TRBV14 with TRBJ2-1; weak D call: TRBD2 (7 bases). Deletions cut 0 bases from V and 7 bases from J, with 16 bases between. Germline V lookup: CDR1 SGHDN, CDR2 FVKESK. This CDR3 contains 16 residues. The CDR3 DNA sequence: TGTGCCAGCAGCCAAGATGGGGGGAGGGGGAAAAATGAGCAGTTCTTC. It yields the protein CASSQDGGRGKNEQFF.

The V and J genes are TRBV27 and TRBJ1-2; TRBD1 might be the D (5 bases). The ends were cut back, 2 bases at V and 2 bases at J, with 12 bases in the middle. Germline V CDR1 and CDR2: MNHEY, SMNVEV (reference sequence). The CDR3 runs 15 residues. Written as DNA, the CDR3 is TGTGCCAGCAGTTTAAACTTCCAGGGCAACTATGGCTACACCTTC. Translation: CASSLNFQGNYGYTF.

This chain links TRBV7-2 with TRBJ2-1; 9 nucleotides match TRBD2. Per the germline V gene, CDR1 is SGHTA and CDR2 is FQGNSA. V shed 5 bases and J 9 bases; nucleotides not matched to a gene: 14. This CDR3 comprises 16 residues. The CDR3 DNA follows: TGTGCCAGCAGCCGCCGGCTGGGTAGCGGGGGAGGTGAGCAGTTCTTC. Its translation: CASSRRLGSGGGEQFF.

This chain links TRBV29-1 with TRBJ1-1, with 8 bases aligning to TRBD1. The CDR3 is 16 residues long. V trimming: 1 base; J trimming: 1 base; junction bases outside the gene matches: 8. CDR1 is SQVTM and CDR2 is ANQGSEA in the germline V gene. The CDR3 loop reads CSVEGVRGQGNTEAFF. The CDR3 DNA is TGCAGCGTTGAAGGCGTACGAGGACAGGGGAACACTGAAGCTTTCTTT.

The chain joins TRBV9 to TRBJ1-1; no definite D call. Deletions cut 4 bases from V and 0 bases from J, with 7 bases between. Germline V CDR1 and CDR2: SGDLS, YYNGEE. This CDR3 comprises 13 residues. CDR3 sequence (DNA): TGTGCCAGCAGCCTTACAATGAACACTGAAGCTTTCTTT. This sequence encodes CASSLTMNTEAFF.

V usage is TRBV6-1 and J usage is TRBJ1-2, with D maybe TRBD1 (6 bases). Per germline, CDR1 MNHNS and CDR2 SASEGT. Trimming took 2 bases from V and 6 from J, leaving 7 bases between them. This CDR3 comprises 12 residues. The CDR3 sequence: CASSEQGNGYTF. CDR3 sequence (DNA): TGTGCCAGCAGTGAACAGGGGAATGGCTACACCTTC.

The rearrangement joins TRBV2 to TRBJ2-1; 7 bases map to TRBD1. CDR3 size: 11 residues. Looked up from germline, CDR1 is SNHLY and CDR2 is FYNNEI. V gave up 6 bases and J gave up 9 bases; unmatched junction bases: 2. The CDR3 DNA sequence: TGTGCCAGCAGACAGGGGAGTGAGCAGTTCTTC. Its translation: CASRQGSEQFF.

This clone has more than one count but fewer than ten. The chain recombines TRBV10-3 with TRBJ1-2; D is undetermined. The V end was cut by 0 bases, the J end by 3 bases, with 5 bases between. CDR1 is ENHRY and CDR2 is SYGVKD in the germline V gene. There are 13 residues in the CDR3. CDR3 in DNA: TGTGCCATCAGTGAGTCCGGAGACTATGGCTACACCTTC. Translation: CAISESGDYGYTF.

The chain carries TRBV7-2 and TRBJ2-7; D not resolved. CDR3 length: 16 residues. V shed 1 base and J shed 2 bases, with 15 bases lying between them. Germline loops: CDR1 SGHTA, CDR2 FQGNSA. The CDR3 reads CASSLVATVITYEQYF. Written as DNA, the CDR3 is TGTGCCAGCAGCTTAGTCGCTACAGTCATTACCTACGAGCAGTACTTC.

V gene TRBV7-3 combines with J gene TRBJ1-2; D gene unclear. CDR3 length equals 13 residues. V gave up 5 bases and J gave up 5 bases, with 12 bases separating them. Germline lookup yields CDR1 SGHTA and CDR2 FQGTGA. The CDR3 nucleotides are TGTGCCAGCAGCCCCTCGGGAGGATATGGCTACACCTTC. It specifies CASSPSGGYGYTF.